Reported below is one TCR beta chain. Libraries were prepared by immunoSEQ multiplex PCR; TCRdb keeps only in-frame clonotypes and omits some of them. The sample has 230,000 or so clones, approximately 90% seen once; the top ten hold 2.6%. This sample is drawn from a study of blood T cell repertoires in COVID-19. This clonotype was sampled from a woman in her 30s who had recovered from COVID-19. The specimen sequenced was PBMCs or T cells enriched from blood (not recorded which).

CDR3 DNA: TGTGCCATCAGTGAGAGGACAGGCCCGTACGAGCAGTACTTC. Translation gives CAISERTGPYEQYF. The chain couples TRBV10-3 to TRBJ2-7, with 7 bases fitting TRBD1. CDR1 and CDR2 from the germline V gene are ENHRY and SYGVKD. Losses at the gene ends were 2 bases for V and 4 bases for J; bases not matched to a gene: 5. This CDR3 region has 14 residues.